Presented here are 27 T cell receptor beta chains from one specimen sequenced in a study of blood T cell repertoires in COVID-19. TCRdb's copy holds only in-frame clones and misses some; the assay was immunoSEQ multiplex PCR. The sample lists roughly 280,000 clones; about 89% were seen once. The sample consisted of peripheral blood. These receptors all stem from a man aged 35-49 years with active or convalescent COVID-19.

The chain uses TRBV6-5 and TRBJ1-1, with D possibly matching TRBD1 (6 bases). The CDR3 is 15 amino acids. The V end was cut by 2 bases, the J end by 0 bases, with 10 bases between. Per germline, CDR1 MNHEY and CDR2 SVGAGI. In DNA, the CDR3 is TGTGCCAGCAGTTACAGGGGGAATTTGAACACTGAAGCTTTCTTT. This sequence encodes CASSYRGNLNTEAFF.

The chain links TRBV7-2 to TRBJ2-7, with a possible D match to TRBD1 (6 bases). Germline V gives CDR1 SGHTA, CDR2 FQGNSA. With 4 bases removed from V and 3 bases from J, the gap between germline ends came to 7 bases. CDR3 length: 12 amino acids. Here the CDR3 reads CASSSQGYEQYF. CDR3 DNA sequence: TGTGCCAGCAGCTCACAGGGCTACGAGCAGTACTTC.

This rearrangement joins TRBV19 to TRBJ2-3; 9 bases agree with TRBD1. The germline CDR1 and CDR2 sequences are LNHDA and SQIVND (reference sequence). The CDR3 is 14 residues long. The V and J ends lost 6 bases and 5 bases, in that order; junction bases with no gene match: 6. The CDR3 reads CASRDRGRVDTQYF. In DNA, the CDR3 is TGTGCCAGTAGGGACAGGGGAAGGGTAGATACGCAGTATTTT.

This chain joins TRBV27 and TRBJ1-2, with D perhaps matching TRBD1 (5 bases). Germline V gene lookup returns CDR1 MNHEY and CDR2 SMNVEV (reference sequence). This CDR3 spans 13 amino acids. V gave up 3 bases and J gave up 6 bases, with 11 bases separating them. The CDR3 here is CASSFLGGNGYTF. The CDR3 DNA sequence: TGTGCCAGCAGTTTTCTCGGGGGGAATGGCTACACCTTC.

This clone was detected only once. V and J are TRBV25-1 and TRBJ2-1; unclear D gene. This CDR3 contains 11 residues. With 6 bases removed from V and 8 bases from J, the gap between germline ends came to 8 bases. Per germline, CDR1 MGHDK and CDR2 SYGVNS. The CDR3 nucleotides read TGTGCCAGCAGCTTAGAGTATGAGCAGTTCTTC. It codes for CASSLEYEQFF.

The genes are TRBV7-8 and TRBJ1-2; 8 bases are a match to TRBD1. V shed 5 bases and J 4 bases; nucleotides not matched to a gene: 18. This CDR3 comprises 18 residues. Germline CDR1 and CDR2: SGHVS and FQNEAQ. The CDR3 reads CASSRTTLRDRRRYGYTF. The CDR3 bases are TGTGCCAGCAGCCGCACCACCCTCCGGGACAGGCGACGCTATGGCTACACCTTC.

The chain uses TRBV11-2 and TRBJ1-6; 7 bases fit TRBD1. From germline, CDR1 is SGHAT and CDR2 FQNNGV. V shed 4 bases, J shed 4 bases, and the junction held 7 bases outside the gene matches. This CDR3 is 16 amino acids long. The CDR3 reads CASSSQGEAYNSPLHF. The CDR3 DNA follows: TGTGCCAGCAGCTCTCAGGGGGAAGCGTATAATTCACCCCTCCACTTT. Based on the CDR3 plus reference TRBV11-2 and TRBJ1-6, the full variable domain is EAGVAQSPRYKIIEKRQSVAFWCNPISGHATLYWYQQILGQGPKLLIQFQNNGVVDDSQLPKDRFSAERLKGVDSTLKIQPAKLEDSAVYLCASSSQGEAYNSPLHFGNGTRLTVT.

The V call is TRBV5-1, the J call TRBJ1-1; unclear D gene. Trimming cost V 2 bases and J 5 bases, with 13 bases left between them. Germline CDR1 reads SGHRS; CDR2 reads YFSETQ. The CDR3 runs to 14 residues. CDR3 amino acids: CASSFLGGGTEAFF. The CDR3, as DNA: TGCGCCAGCAGCTTTCTAGGAGGTGGGACTGAAGCTTTCTTT.

As DNA, the CDR3 is TGTGCCAGCAGTTTTGGTAGTGTGGGGCGGGGGGGCGATACGCAGTATTTT. Encoded protein: CASSFGSVGRGGDTQYF. This chain connects TRBV27 to TRBJ2-3, with 9 bases lining up with TRBD2. Germline values: CDR1 MNHEY, CDR2 SMNVEV (reference sequence). Trimming cost V 3 bases and J 6 bases; bases outside gene matches: 13. CDR3 length equals 17 residues.

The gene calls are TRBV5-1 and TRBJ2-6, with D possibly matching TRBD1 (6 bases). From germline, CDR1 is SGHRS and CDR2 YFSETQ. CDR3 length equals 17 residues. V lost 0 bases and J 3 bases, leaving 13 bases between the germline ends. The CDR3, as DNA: TGCGCCAGCAGCTTGGATTACAGGGTAAATGGGGCCAACGTCCTGACTTTC. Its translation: CASSLDYRVNGANVLTF.

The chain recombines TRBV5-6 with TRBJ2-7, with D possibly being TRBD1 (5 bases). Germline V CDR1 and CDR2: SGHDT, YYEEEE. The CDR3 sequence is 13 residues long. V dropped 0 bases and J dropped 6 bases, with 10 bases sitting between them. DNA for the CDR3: TGTGCCAGCAGCTTGGGTGGGGCACGCGAGCAGTACTTC. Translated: CASSLGGAREQYF.

The CDR3 DNA is TGTGCCAGCAGCGACTCCGGGACAGGGTACAATGAGCAGTTCTTC. Translation: CASSDSGTGYNEQFF. V gene TRBV11-1 combines with J gene TRBJ2-1, with 9 bases lining up with TRBD1. V was clipped by 5 bases and J by 4 bases; unmatched bases: 6. Germline lookup yields CDR1 SGHAT and CDR2 FQDESV (reference sequence). The CDR3 totals 15 residues.

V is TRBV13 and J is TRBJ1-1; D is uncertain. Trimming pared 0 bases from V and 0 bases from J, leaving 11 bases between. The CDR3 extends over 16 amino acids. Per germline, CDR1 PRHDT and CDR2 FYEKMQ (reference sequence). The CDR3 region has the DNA TGTGCCAGCAGCTTAGGACAGTGGAGGATGAACACTGAAGCTTTCTTT. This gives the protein CASSLGQWRMNTEAFF.

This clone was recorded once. The CDR3 DNA is TGTGCCAGCAGCAAGGGACAGTTTAGTTCACCCCTCCACTTT. It specifies CASSKGQFSSPLHF. The chain links TRBV3-1 (or the pseudogene TRBV3-2) to TRBJ1-6, with 7 bases matching TRBD1. Trimming at V came to 5 bases and at J to 9 bases, leaving 7 bases not matched to a gene. Germline CDR1 and CDR2: LGHDT and YNNKEL (reference sequence). The CDR3 loop spans 14 amino acids.

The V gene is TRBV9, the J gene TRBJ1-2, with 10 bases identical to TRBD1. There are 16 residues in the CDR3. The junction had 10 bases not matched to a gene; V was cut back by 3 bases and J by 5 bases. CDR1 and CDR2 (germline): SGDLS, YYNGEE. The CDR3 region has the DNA TGTGCCAGCAGCGAAAAAGGACAGGGGGAGGTATATGGCTACACCTTC. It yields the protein CASSEKGQGEVYGYTF.

CDR3 sequence reads: CASSFGTSDTQYF. CDR3 sequence (DNA): TGTGCCAGCAGCTTCGGTACTTCAGATACGCAGTATTTT. The chain recombines TRBV7-7 with TRBJ2-3; no reliable D call. Germline V gene lookup returns CDR1 SSHAT and CDR2 FNYEAQ (reference sequence). This CDR3 contains 13 residues. V dropped 3 bases and J dropped 4 bases, with 8 bases sitting between them.

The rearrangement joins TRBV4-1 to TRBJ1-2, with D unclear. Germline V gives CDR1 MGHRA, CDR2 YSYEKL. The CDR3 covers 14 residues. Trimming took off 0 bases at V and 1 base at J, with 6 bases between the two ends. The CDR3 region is CASSQEQINYGYTF. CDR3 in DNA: TGCGCCAGCAGCCAAGAACAAATTAACTATGGCTACACCTTC.

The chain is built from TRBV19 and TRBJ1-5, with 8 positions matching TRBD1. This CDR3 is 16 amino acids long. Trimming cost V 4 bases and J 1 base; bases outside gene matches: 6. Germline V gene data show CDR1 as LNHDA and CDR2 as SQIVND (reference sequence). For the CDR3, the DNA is TGTGCCAGTAGTAGTACAGGGGGTATCAGCAATCAGCCCCAGCATTTT. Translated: CASSSTGGISNQPQHF.

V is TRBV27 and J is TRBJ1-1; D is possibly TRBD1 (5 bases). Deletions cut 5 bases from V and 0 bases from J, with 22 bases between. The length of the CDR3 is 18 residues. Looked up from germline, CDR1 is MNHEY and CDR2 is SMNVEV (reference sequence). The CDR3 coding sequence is TGTGCCAGCAGTCTAGGACACCCAGGGTGGGGTATGAACACTGAAGCTTTCTTT. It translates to CASSLGHPGWGMNTEAFF.

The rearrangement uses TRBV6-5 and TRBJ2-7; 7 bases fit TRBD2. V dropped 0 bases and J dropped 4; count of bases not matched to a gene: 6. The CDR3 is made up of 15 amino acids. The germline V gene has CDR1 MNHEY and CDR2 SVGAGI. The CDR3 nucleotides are TGTGCCAGCAGTTACTCGGGCGGGAGTGGATACGAGCAGTACTTC. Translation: CASSYSGGSGYEQYF.

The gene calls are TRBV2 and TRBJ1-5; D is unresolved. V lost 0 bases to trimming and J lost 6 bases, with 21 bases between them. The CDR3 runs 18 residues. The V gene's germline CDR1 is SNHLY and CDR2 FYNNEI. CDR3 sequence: CASSEASPGGRGSQPQHF. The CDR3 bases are TGTGCCAGCAGTGAAGCGTCTCCCGGCGGGCGGGGTAGTCAGCCCCAGCATTTT.

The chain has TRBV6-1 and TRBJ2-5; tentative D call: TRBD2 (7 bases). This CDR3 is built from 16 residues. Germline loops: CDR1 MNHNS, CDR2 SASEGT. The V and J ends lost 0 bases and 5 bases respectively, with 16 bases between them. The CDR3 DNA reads TGTGCCAGCAGTGAAGCGCTTTTTGAGGGGGGGGAGACCCAGTACTTC. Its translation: CASSEALFEGGETQYF.

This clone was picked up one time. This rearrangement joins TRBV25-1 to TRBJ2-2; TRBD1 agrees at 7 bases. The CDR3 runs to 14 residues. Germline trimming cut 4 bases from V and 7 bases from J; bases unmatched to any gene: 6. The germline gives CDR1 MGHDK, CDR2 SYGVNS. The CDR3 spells CASSGDRDGGELFF. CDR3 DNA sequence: TGTGCCAGCAGTGGTGACAGGGATGGCGGGGAGCTGTTTTTT.

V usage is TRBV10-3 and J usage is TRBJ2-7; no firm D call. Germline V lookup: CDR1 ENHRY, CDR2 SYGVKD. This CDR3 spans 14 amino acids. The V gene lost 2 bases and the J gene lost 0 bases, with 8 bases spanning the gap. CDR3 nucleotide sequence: TGTGCCATCAGTGAGGACACGTACTCCTACGAGCAGTACTTC. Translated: CAISEDTYSYEQYF.

As DNA, the CDR3 is TGTGCCAGCAGCTCCGGGCCAGGGCTGGACAATGAGCAGTTCTTC. It specifies CASSSGPGLDNEQFF. This sequence joins TRBV7-3 and TRBJ2-1, with a weak D call TRBD1 (5 bases). The CDR3 is 15 amino acids. V was clipped by 4 bases and J by 5 bases, with 15 bases between them. Germline loops: CDR1 SGHTA, CDR2 FQGTGA. Using reference TRBV7-3 and TRBJ2-1 for the parts outside the CDR3, the full variable domain is GAGVSQTPSNKVTEKGKYVELRCDPISGHTALYWYRQSLGQGPEFLIYFQGTGAADDSGLPNDRFFAVRPEGSVSTLKIQRTERGDSAVYLCASSSGPGLDNEQFFGPGTRLTVL.

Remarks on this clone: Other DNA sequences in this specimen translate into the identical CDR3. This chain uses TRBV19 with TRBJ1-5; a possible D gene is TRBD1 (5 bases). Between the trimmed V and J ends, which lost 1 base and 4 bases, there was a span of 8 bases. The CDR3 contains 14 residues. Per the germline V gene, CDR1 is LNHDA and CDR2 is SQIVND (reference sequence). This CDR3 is CASSIGQGNQPQHF. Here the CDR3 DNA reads TGTGCCAGTAGTATAGGGCAGGGTAATCAGCCCCAGCATTTT. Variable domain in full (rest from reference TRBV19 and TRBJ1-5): DGGITQSPKYLFRKEGQNVTLSCEQNLNHDAMYWYRQDPGQGLRLIYYSQIVNDFQKGDIAEGYSVSREKKESFPLTVTSAQKNPTAFYLCASSIGQGNQPQHFGDGTRLSIL.

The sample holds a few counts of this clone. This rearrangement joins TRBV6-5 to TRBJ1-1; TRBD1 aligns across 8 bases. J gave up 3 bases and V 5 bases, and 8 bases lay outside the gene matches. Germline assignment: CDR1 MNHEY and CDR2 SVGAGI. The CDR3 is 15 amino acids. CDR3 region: CASSPPGGSDTEAFF. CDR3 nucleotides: TGTGCCAGCAGTCCGCCAGGGGGCTCGGACACTGAAGCTTTCTTT.